These 27 T cell receptor beta chains were sequenced from one sample in a study of blood T cells in healthy people across ages. Primed by a sample-barcoded 5' primer and a J-beta primer mix, a second PCR proceeded for roughly 6 to 12 cycles. TCRdb redid the calling of the 5' RACE reads with MiXCR, one entry per CDR3 protein. Of over 1,500,000 distinct CDR3 sequences listed, 35% to 50% are singletons. Sample: blood. The receptor set was obtained from a human donor in good health.

J is TRBJ2-5 and V is TRBV3-1; possibly TRBD1 or TRBD2 for D (5 bases each). V was shortened by 2 bases and J by 0 bases, with 7 bases between the two germline ends. Germline CDR1 and CDR2: LGHDT and YNNKEL (reference sequence). The CDR3 has 14 residues. The CDR3 reads CASSQRGDQETQYF. DNA of the CDR3: TGTGCCAGCAGCCAAAGGGGAGACCAAGAGACCCAGTACTTC.

The DNA of the CDR3 is TGCGCCAGCAGCCAAACGGGGGGGGCTGTGGCTGAAGCTTTCTTT. Translation gives CASSQTGGAVAEAFF. This chain uses TRBV4-1 with TRBJ1-1; a possible D gene is TRBD1 (6 bases). The V end lost 2 bases, the J end lost 6 bases, and 16 bases lay between the germline ends. The CDR3 contains 15 residues. Per the germline V gene, CDR1 is MGHRA and CDR2 is YSYEKL.

This clonotype occurred a few times. The CDR3 spells CASSRQTSGGPYNEQFF. DNA of the CDR3: TGTGCCAGCAGTCGCCAGACTAGCGGGGGACCTTACAATGAGCAGTTCTTC. V is TRBV7-2 and J is TRBJ2-1; 12 bases fit TRBD2. Germline-derived CDR1 and CDR2 are SGHTA and FQGNSA. The CDR3 consists of 17 residues. V gave up 6 bases and J gave up 4 bases; unmatched junction bases: 10.

This clonotype has only a few counts. The chain joins TRBV7-2 to TRBJ1-6, with 9 bases matching TRBD1. The CDR3 is 11 amino acids. Germline V gene lookup returns CDR1 SGHTA and CDR2 FQGNSA. V trimming: 5 bases; J trimming: 17 bases; junction bases outside the gene matches: 4. The CDR3 region has the DNA TGTGCCAGCAGCGTCCGGGACAGGGTCCACTTT. It encodes CASSVRDRVHF.

V is TRBV12-3 or TRBV12-4 and J is TRBJ2-4; D ambiguous. Gene TRBJ2-7 matches the end of the DNA better, so the J call may be wrong. CDR3 length: 15 residues. The CDR3 loop reads CASSTWTQGDGEQYF. DNA for the CDR3: TGTGCCAGCAGTACCTGGACCCAAGGAGATGGCGAGCAGTACTTC.

Of note for this clonotype: One end of the junction is discordant with germline, which a read error may explain. The chain has TRBV6-6 and TRBJ1-4; 9 nucleotides align to TRBD1. The CDR3 spans 17 residues. Germline CDR1 is MNHNY and CDR2 is SVGAGI (reference sequence). In DNA, the CDR3 is TGTGCCAGCGGTTACCCGGGGACAGGGAGTTCAATTGAAAAACTGTTTTTT. Its translation: CASGYPGTGSSIEKLFF.

A note on this clonotype: The junction does not match germline at one end; this may be a read error. This rearrangement joins TRBV29-1 to TRBJ1-4, with 8 bases matching TRBD1. Germline CDR1 SQVTM, CDR2 ANQGSEA. The CDR3 runs to 15 residues. The CDR3 bases are TGCTGCGTCCAGGGGACAGGTGCAACTAATGAAAAACTGTTTTTT. Translated: CCVQGTGATNEKLFF.

J is TRBJ2-5 and V is TRBV20-1; no clear D. CDR1 is DFQATT, CDR2 SNEGSKA, per germline (reference sequence). Trimming removed 2 bases from V and 9 bases from J, with 13 bases in between. This CDR3 region has 12 residues. CDR3 amino acids: CSARPTQSPQYF. DNA of the CDR3: TGCAGTGCTAGACCCACTCAGAGTCCCCAGTACTTC.

This rearrangement joins TRBV12-3 or TRBV12-4 to TRBJ2-7; D ambiguous. The CDR3 extends over 12 amino acids. V was shortened by 5 bases and J by 4 bases, with 9 bases between the two germline ends. For the CDR3, the DNA is TGTGCCAGCAGTAACTGGGGATACGAGCAGTACTTC. This sequence encodes CASSNWGYEQYF.

This clonotype was counted a single time. V is TRBV15 and J is TRBJ2-4; D unresolved. The J call is uncertain, as TRBJ2-5 better fits the DNA end. Germline CDR1 LNHNV, CDR2 YYDKDF (reference sequence). This CDR3 contains 13 residues. The CDR3 protein is CATSRDCGETQYF. The CDR3 DNA reads as TGTGCCACCAGCAGAGATTGTGGGGAGACCCAGTACTTC.

This clonotype was detected a few times. The chain uses TRBV7-2 and TRBJ2-1; unclear D gene. V lost 6 bases and J lost 2, with 11 bases in between. The germline V gene encodes CDR1 SGHTA and CDR2 FQGNSA. This CDR3 contains 14 residues. In nucleotides, the CDR3 is TGTGCCAGCAGTCCGACCTCTCCCTACAATGAGCAGTTCTTC. Translating it yields CASSPTSPYNEQFF.

The chain couples TRBV12-3 or TRBV12-4 to TRBJ2-1, with 12 nucleotides matching TRBD2. Unmatched junction bases numbered 6, after V lost 3 bases and J lost 9 bases. This CDR3 region has 15 residues. In nucleotides, the CDR3 is TGTGCCAGCAGTTTCCCTAGCGGGGGGGCCCGTGAGCAGTTCTTC. Translation gives CASSFPSGGAREQFF.

This clonotype has just a few counts. The rearrangement uses TRBV10-3 and TRBJ1-6, with 8 bases aligning to TRBD1. The CDR3 is 14 residues long. Germline CDR1 is ENHRY and CDR2 is SYGVKD. The V segment lost 7 bases and the J segment 6 bases; nucleotides outside the gene matches: 5. This chain's CDR3 is CAITGGLSNSPLHF. The CDR3 coding sequence is TGTGCCATCACAGGGGGCTTAAGTAATTCACCCCTCCACTTT.

The chain has TRBV4-3 and TRBJ2-1; TRBD2 matches 7 bases. Gene TRBJ2-7 matches the end of the DNA better, so the J call may be wrong. Germline V gives CDR1 LGHNA, CDR2 YSLEER. This CDR3 has 16 residues. CDR3 in amino acids: CASSLTSSGTYNEQYF. The CDR3 coding sequence is TGCGCCAGCAGCCTAACGTCTAGCGGAACCTACAATGAGCAGTACTTC.

This clonotype was found a few times. The V call is TRBV4-1, the J call TRBJ2-3; possible D gene TRBD2, 6 bases. The CDR3 length is 16 residues. CDR1 is MGHRA, CDR2 YSYEKL, per germline. The ends were cut back, 0 bases at V and 3 bases at J, with 13 bases in the middle. The CDR3, as DNA: TGCGCCAGCAGCCAAGATGAGACGGGGAGGACAGATACGCAGTATTTT. This translates into CASSQDETGRTDTQYF.

This clonotype was recorded a few times. The chain combines TRBV11-2 with TRBJ1-1; D gene uncertain. The V gene's germline CDR1 is SGHAT and CDR2 FQNNGV. V was trimmed by 3 bases and J by 1 base, leaving 9 bases between them. CDR3 length: 14 amino acids. The CDR3 spells CASSFHHPNTEAFF. The CDR3 nucleotides read TGTGCCAGCAGCTTTCACCACCCGAACACTGAAGCTTTCTTT.

This clonotype was seen repeatedly, ten times or more. This rearrangement joins TRBV20-1 to TRBJ1-2, with 7 bases that match TRBD1. V shed 4 bases, J shed 0 bases, and the junction held 5 bases outside the gene matches. The length of the CDR3 is 14 residues. CDR1 and CDR2 (germline): DFQATT, SNEGSKA (reference sequence). In DNA, the CDR3 is TGCAGTGCTATACGGACAGGTCCTAACTATGGCTACACCTTC. Its protein is CSAIRTGPNYGYTF.

This clonotype was observed a handful of times. V and J are TRBV20-1 and TRBJ1-3; 8 bases line up with TRBD1. Germline values: CDR1 DFQATT, CDR2 SNEGSKA (reference sequence). The J segment lost 3 bases and the V segment lost 6 bases, leaving 7 bases of the junction unmatched. The CDR3 consists of 14 residues. Written as DNA, the CDR3 is TGCAGTGCCAATGACAGGGGAAGTGGAAACACCATATATTTT. It is translated as CSANDRGSGNTIYF.

The chain combines TRBV14 with TRBJ2-1; D perhaps matches TRBD2 (5 bases). TRBJ2-7 explains the end of the DNA better; the J call may be wrong. CDR1 is SGHDN and CDR2 is FVKESK in the germline V gene. The CDR3 consists of 17 residues. The CDR3 loop is CASSRSKRRGLNNEQYF. The CDR3 DNA sequence: TGTGCCAGCAGCCGATCTAAAAGGAGAGGACTCAACAATGAGCAGTACTTC.

The chain links TRBV24-1 to TRBJ2-5; unclear D gene. V was clipped by 3 bases and J by 0 bases, with 10 bases between them. In germline, CDR1 is KGHDR, CDR2 SFDVKD. The CDR3 runs 15 residues. The CDR3 region is CATSDPRLYQETQYF. In DNA, the CDR3 is TGTGCCACCAGTGATCCCAGGTTGTACCAAGAGACCCAGTACTTC.

This clonotype was seen only a few times. V usage is TRBV11-3 and J usage is TRBJ2-3; possibly TRBD1 for D (5 bases). There are 15 residues in the CDR3. Trimming left V 0 bases short and J 2 bases short, with 9 bases between. Germline-derived CDR1 and CDR2 are SGHNT and YENEEA. CDR3 protein: CASSLELGDTDTQYF. The CDR3 DNA follows: TGTGCCAGCAGCTTAGAGTTAGGGGACACAGATACGCAGTATTTT.

The V call is TRBV20-1, the J call TRBJ1-2; D gene unclear. The CDR3 totals 11 residues. The V and J ends lost 7 bases and 8 bases respectively, with 14 bases between them. Germline V gives CDR1 DFQATT, CDR2 SNEGSKA (reference sequence). The CDR3 loop reads CSVRTDSGYTF. The CDR3 bases are TGCAGTGTTAGGACGGACTCGGGCTACACCTTC.

In its sample, this clonotype was seen many times. This chain connects TRBV30 to TRBJ1-2; D gene unclear. CDR1 is GTSNPN, CDR2 SVGIG, per germline (reference sequence). The V end was cut by 1 base, the J end by 8 bases, with 8 bases between. This CDR3 contains 11 residues. CDR3 protein: CAWSDGGGYTF. The CDR3 region has the DNA TGTGCCTGGAGTGATGGCGGGGGCTACACCTTC.

This clonotype was observed a handful of times. The chain combines TRBV20-1 with TRBJ2-7, with D possibly TRBD1 on 5 matching bases. V lost 0 bases and J lost 6, with 18 bases in between. The CDR3 is 15 residues long. Germline V gene sequence: CDR1 DFQATT, CDR2 SNEGSKA (reference sequence). CDR3 DNA sequence: TGCAGTGCTAGAGATGTAGGGGCCCCCCTACGCGAGCAGTACTTC. This codes for CSARDVGAPLREQYF.

This rearrangement joins TRBV18 to TRBJ2-1; D may be TRBD2 (6 bases). With 4 bases removed from V and 6 bases from J, the gap between germline ends came to 10 bases. Germline values: CDR1 KGHSH, CDR2 LQKENI. The CDR3 is made up of 13 amino acids. The CDR3 spells CASSRDSSNEQFF. The CDR3 nucleotides are TGTGCCAGCTCACGGGACTCTAGCAATGAGCAGTTCTTC. Drawing the rest from reference TRBV18 and TRBJ2-1, the complete variable domain is NAGVMQNPRHLVRRRGQEARLRCSPMKGHSHVYWYRQLPEEGLKFMVYLQKENIIDESGMPKERFSAEFPKEGPSILRIQQVVRGDSAAYFCASSRDSSNEQFFGPGTRLTVL.

The chain joins TRBV7-6 to TRBJ2-7, with D perhaps matching TRBD1 or TRBD2 (6 bases each). The CDR3 is 17 amino acids. CDR1 is SGHVS and CDR2 is FNYEAQ in the germline V gene. Between the trimmed V and J ends, which lost 4 bases and 2 bases, there was a span of 21 bases. CDR3 DNA sequence: TGTGCCAGCAGCTCTTTGTTCGAGGGAGGACAGCCCTACGAGCAGTACTTC. This gives the protein CASSSLFEGGQPYEQYF.

A few counts support this clonotype. CDR3: CASSQGPGGTEAFF. The CDR3 nucleotides are TGCGCCAGCAGCCAAGGTCCTGGGGGAACTGAAGCTTTCTTT. The V and J genes are TRBV4-3 and TRBJ1-1; possibly TRBD1 for D (5 bases). V lost 1 base and J lost 5, with 11 bases in between. Germline assignment: CDR1 LGHNA and CDR2 YSLEER. The CDR3 contains 14 residues.